These T cell receptor beta chains were read from a single sample in a study of cytomegalovirus exposure and HLA in healthy donors. TCRdb keeps only in-frame clones here, not all; method: immunoSEQ multiplex PCR. This sample carries roughly 150,000 clones, 73% of them seen once, and the ten largest clones take approximately 1.6%. Input material: PBMCs. The receptors here all came from a woman between 18 and 30 years old in good health and CMV-seronegative. Each CDR3 is given with its conserved first and last residue. The D gene is left open where the match is weak. The size of a clone is reported for some rows only, either as once, few or many, or as a class for expanded clones.

j_call	v_call	clone_size	d_call	cdr3_nt	cdr3_aa
TRBJ2-1	TRBV10-3	NA	TRBD1	TGTGCCATCAGTTCACAGGGGGCTAGGGTTGAGCAGTTCTTC	CAISSQGARVEQFF
TRBJ2-1	TRBV13	NA	TRBD2	TGTGCCAGCACCTTCCTAGCGGTATACAATGAGCAGTTCTTC	CASTFLAVYNEQFF
TRBJ1-3	TRBV5-1	NA	TRBD1	TGCGCCAGCAGCTTGGGGGACAGCCTCTCTGGAAACACCATATATTTT	CASSLGDSLSGNTIYF
TRBJ2-7	TRBV27	few	TRBD1	TGTGCCAGCAGTTTATTGACAGGGATCTACGAGCAGTACTTC	CASSLLTGIYEQYF
TRBJ1-1	TRBV5-1	NA	NA	TGCGCCAGCAGCTTGGCCCCCGCAGGCGTGAACACTGAAGCTTTCTTT	CASSLAPAGVNTEAFF
TRBJ2-3	TRBV18	few	TRBD2	TGTGCCAGCTCGCCAGGGAGGGGCCCAGATACGCAGTATTTT	CASSPGRGPDTQYF
TRBJ1-6	TRBV6-5	NA	NA	TGTGCCAGCAGTTATGGGAGGGGCAATAATTCACCCCTCCACTTT	CASSYGRGNNSPLHF
TRBJ1-1	TRBV5-4	many	NA	TGTGCCAGCAGCCGGGGTAGTGAAGCTTTCTTT	CASSRGSEAFF
TRBJ1-1	TRBV7-8	NA	NA	TGTGCCAGCAGCTTAGGAAGGGGCTGGACTGAAGCTTTCTTT	CASSLGRGWTEAFF
TRBJ1-1	TRBV19	NA	NA	TGTGCCAGTAAGCTAAGGGGTGGGACTGAAGCTTTCTTT	CASKLRGGTEAFF
TRBJ1-1	TRBV29-1	NA	NA	TGCAGCGTTGTCCCCCTGAGAGGGTCTGAAGCTTTCTTT	CSVVPLRGSEAFF
TRBJ1-1	TRBV10-3	once	TRBD1	TGTGCCATCAGTGAGGACAGGGTAAGAGCTTTCTTT	CAISEDRVRAFF
TRBJ1-1	TRBV29-1	few	NA	TGCGGGGGCAGGGTGGTGAACACTGAAGCTTTCTTT	CGGRVVNTEAFF
TRBJ2-1	TRBV11-2	NA	TRBD2	TGTGCCAGCAGCTTCGTGACTAGCGGGTACTACAATGAGCAGTTCTTC	CASSFVTSGYYNEQFF
TRBJ1-5	TRBV18	NA	TRBD1	TGTGCCAGCTCACCAGGACAGGTCACCAATCAGCCCCAGCATTTT	CASSPGQVTNQPQHF
TRBJ2-1	TRBV7-9	NA	NA	TGTGCCAGCAGCGGAGGCGGGCAGGGGATTTTCAATGAGCAGTTCTTC	CASSGGGQGIFNEQFF
TRBJ2-5	TRBV7-9	NA	TRBD2	TGTGCCAGCAGCGGACTAGCGGGGGGAGGAGAGACCCAGTACTTC	CASSGLAGGGETQYF
TRBJ2-3	TRBV19	NA	TRBD2	TGTGCCAGTCGGGAGGGGAGCACAGATACGCAGTATTTT	CASREGSTDTQYF
TRBJ2-1	TRBV6-5	few	TRBD2	TGTGCCAGCAGTTACTCGGCTAGCGGGACCTACGGTGAGCAGTTCTTC	CASSYSASGTYGEQFF
TRBJ1-5	TRBV4-1	NA	NA	TGCGCCAGCAGCCAAGAGGCTGGATTTCGCGGGCCCCAGCATTTT	CASSQEAGFRGPQHF
TRBJ1-1	TRBV18	few	NA	TGTGCCAGCTCACCACGAGTGATGAACACTGAAGCTTTCTTT	CASSPRVMNTEAFF
TRBJ1-1	TRBV29-1	NA	NA	TGCAGCGTCACAGGGAATGAAGCTTTCTTT	CSVTGNEAFF
TRBJ1-4	TRBV5-5	few	TRBD1	TGTGCCAGCAGCTCCCTACAGGGGGTGAATGAAAAACTGTTTTTT	CASSSLQGVNEKLFF
TRBJ2-5	TRBV7-2	NA	TRBD2	TGTGCCAGCAGCATCCAGCGGGAGTACCAAGAGACCCAGTACTTC	CASSIQREYQETQYF
TRBJ1-6	TRBV27	NA	NA	TGTGCCAGCAGTTTTCTTCAGTATAATTCACCCCTCCACTTT	CASSFLQYNSPLHF
TRBJ2-7	TRBV5-5	NA	NA	TGTGCCAGCAGGGCGACAGCTTCCTACGAGCAGTACTTC	CASRATASYEQYF
TRBJ2-2	TRBV4-1	NA	NA	TGCGCCAGCAGCCCGACGGGGGGCAACACCGGGGAGCTGTTTTTT	CASSPTGGNTGELFF
TRBJ1-1	TRBV7-9	NA	TRBD1	TGTGCCAGCAGCCTCAGGACAGGGGGGAACACTGAAGCTTTCTTT	CASSLRTGGNTEAFF
TRBJ2-6	TRBV4-3	few	NA	TGCGCCAGCAGCCAAGATAGGGGTTCTGGGGCCAACGTCCTGACTTTC	CASSQDRGSGANVLTF
TRBJ1-1	TRBV12-5	NA	NA	TGTGCTAGTGGTTTGGTACGGGGGGGTGTCGCTGAAGCTTTCTTT	CASGLVRGGVAEAFF
TRBJ1-2	TRBV25-1	few	NA	TGTGCCAGCAGTGAAGGGCAGGGAGGAGGGGATGGCTACACCTTC	CASSEGQGGGDGYTF
TRBJ2-1	TRBV7-9	few	NA	TGTGCCAGCAGCTTCCCCCGCGGACTGAAAAGTAACAATGAGCAGTTCTTC	CASSFPRGLKSNNEQFF
TRBJ1-5	TRBV15	NA	TRBD1	TGTGCCACCAGCAGGGGAACTGCCGGGACAGCTAATCAGCCCCAGCATTTT	CATSRGTAGTANQPQHF
TRBJ1-4	TRBV7-6	once	TRBD1	TGTGCCAGCAGCCGACAGGGTAGGAATGAAAAACTGTTTTTT	CASSRQGRNEKLFF
TRBJ1-1	TRBV7-6	NA	NA	TGTGCCAGCAGCTTAGGGGTGACAGGTGCCAACACTGAAGCTTTCTTT	CASSLGVTGANTEAFF
TRBJ1-4	TRBV6-5	NA	NA	TGTGCCAGCAGTAACAGGGTCCCCAATGAAAAACTGTTTTTT	CASSNRVPNEKLFF
TRBJ1-5	TRBV5-5	NA	NA	TGTGCCAGCAGCACGGACAGTAATAGCAATCAGCCCCAGCATTTT	CASSTDSNSNQPQHF
TRBJ2-3	TRBV10-3	NA	NA	TGTGCCATCAGTACTAGCCGAGACACAGATACGCAGTATTTT	CAISTSRDTDTQYF
TRBJ1-2	TRBV27	NA	TRBD1	TGTGCCAGCAGTTTTGGGACAGGGGGTACCTATGGCTACACCTTC	CASSFGTGGTYGYTF
TRBJ2-1	TRBV2	NA	TRBD2	TGTGCCAGCAGTGGGCTAGCGGCTACCTACAATGAGCAGTTCTTC	CASSGLAATYNEQFF
TRBJ1-2	TRBV27	NA	TRBD1	TGTGCCAGCAGTTTAGGCAGGGGGTCCTATGGCTACACCTTC	CASSLGRGSYGYTF
TRBJ1-1	TRBV11-2	NA	NA	TGTGCCAGCAGCTTACAGAACACTGAAGCTTTCTTT	CASSLQNTEAFF
TRBJ1-1	TRBV5-5	NA	TRBD1	TGTGCCAGCAGCTTGGAGACAGGGAAGACTGAAGCTTTCTTT	CASSLETGKTEAFF
TRBJ1-2	TRBV15	NA	TRBD1	TGTGCCACCAGCAGCGACAGGGGGCGGGAATATGGCTACACCTTC	CATSSDRGREYGYTF
TRBJ1-1	TRBV7-4	NA	TRBD1	TGTGCCAGCAGGACCAGGGGGCTGAACACTGAAGCTTTCTTT	CASRTRGLNTEAFF
TRBJ1-2	TRBV30	NA	NA	TGTGCCGGCTTGACACGGTTTGGCTACACCTTC	CAGLTRFGYTF
TRBJ1-1	TRBV5-1	NA	NA	TGCGCCAGCAGCTCCCGGACAGATACTTACACTGAAGCTTTCTTT	CASSSRTDTYTEAFF
TRBJ1-2	TRBV4-3	NA	TRBD1	TGCGCCAGCAGCCAAGACGGACAGGGTGAGAGCTACACCTTC	CASSQDGQGESYTF
TRBJ1-2	TRBV25-1	NA	NA	TGTGCCAGCAGTAAGACAGACCTCTATGGCTACACCTTC	CASSKTDLYGYTF
TRBJ1-4	TRBV14	NA	TRBD1	TGTGCCAGCAGCCGCCAAAAAGGGACAGGGGGCGCAACTAATGAAAAACTGTTTTTT	CASSRQKGTGGATNEKLFF
TRBJ1-2	TRBV5-1	NA	NA	TGCGCCAGCAGCTTGGCCGGGAGGGCCGGCTACACCTTC	CASSLAGRAGYTF
TRBJ1-2	TRBV9	NA	NA	TGTGCCAGCAGCGTAGCGGGGACAACCAGGAATGGCTACACCTTC	CASSVAGTTRNGYTF
TRBJ2-1	TRBV5-1	NA	NA	TGCGCCAGCAGCATCAACACAGACAATGAGCAGTTCTTC	CASSINTDNEQFF
TRBJ1-2	TRBV12-5	NA	NA	TGTGCTAGTGGTTTGTCTTACGACAGCAATGGCTACACCTTC	CASGLSYDSNGYTF